Below are 25 T cell receptor beta chains sequenced from a single sample in a study of T cell repertoires in cytomegalovirus infection. TCRdb called the reads again in MiXCR, with one record for every CDR3 protein. The table has roughly 760,000 distinct CDR3 sequences, under 40% seen once. Sequenced material: PBMCs. These receptors came from a human donor in good health (CMV status not recorded). Some clones in this sample may be carry-over from other donors' samples.

This clonotype has only a few counts. The CDR3 loop reads CATSGNNYGYTF. The CDR3 bases are TGTGCCACCAGTGGAAATAACTATGGCTACACCTTC. This chain links TRBV24-1 with TRBJ1-2; D is unclear. With 5 bases removed from V and 1 base from J, the gap between germline ends came to 4 bases. Germline CDR1 KGHDR, CDR2 SFDVKD. The CDR3 is made up of 12 amino acids.

V usage is TRBV5-1 and J usage is TRBJ2-1; the match to TRBD2 covers 8 bases. The CDR3 consists of 14 residues. CDR1 and CDR2 from the germline V gene are SGHRS and YFSETQ. After removal of 0 bases from V and 10 bases from J, the junction contained 6 bases not matched to a gene. The CDR3 loop is CASSLDAGGEEQFF. As DNA, the CDR3 is TGCGCCAGCAGCTTGGACGCGGGAGGTGAGGAGCAGTTCTTC.

This clonotype was seen a handful of times. The chain is built from TRBV15 and TRBJ2-2; a weak D match, TRBD2 (6 bases). Germline CDR1 and CDR2: LNHNV and YYDKDF (reference sequence). Trimming cost V 0 bases and J 2 bases, with 10 bases left between them. This CDR3 is 16 amino acids long. The CDR3 DNA follows: TGTGCCACCAGCAGAGAAGGGACTCTTAACACCGGGGAGCTGTTTTTT. Translation gives CATSREGTLNTGELFF.

The rearrangement joins TRBV4-1 to TRBJ2-7; maybe TRBD2 (6 bases). V was shortened by 0 bases and J by 6 bases, with 15 bases between the two germline ends. The CDR3 is made up of 15 amino acids. Per germline, CDR1 MGHRA and CDR2 YSYEKL. CDR3 loop: CASSQETGWEVEQYF. CDR3 in DNA: TGCGCCAGCAGCCAAGAAACCGGGTGGGAGGTCGAGCAGTACTTC.

The chain uses TRBV28 and TRBJ2-3; perhaps TRBD1 as D (5 bases). Germline-derived CDR1 and CDR2 are MDHEN and SYDVKM. The CDR3 has 13 amino acids. Trimming pared 4 bases from V and 8 bases from J, leaving 13 bases between. DNA for the CDR3: TGTGCCAGCAGTTATTTAAAGGGGTCTACGCAGTATTTT. Its translation is CASSYLKGSTQYF.

This chain connects TRBV29-1 to TRBJ2-1; a weak D match, TRBD2 (7 bases). The germline gives CDR1 SQVTM, CDR2 ANQGSEA. Trimming shortened V by 5 bases and J by 2 bases, and 10 bases separated the two germline ends. This CDR3 has 13 residues. The CDR3 DNA reads as TGCAGCGTTCAGGGGACTACCTACAATGAGCAGTTCTTC. Translating gives CSVQGTTYNEQFF.

This clonotype has more than one count but fewer than ten. The junction departs from germline at one end; a sequencing error may be responsible. The chain carries TRBV7-7 and TRBJ2-3, with D possibly called TRBD1 or TRBD2 (5 bases each). Germline V CDR1 and CDR2: SSHAT, FNYEAQ (reference sequence). The CDR3 covers 14 residues. CDR3 bases: TGTGCTAGCAGCCCACTAGGGGCCACAGATACGCAGTATTTT. Its protein is CASSPLGATDTQYF. Based on the CDR3 plus reference TRBV7-7 and TRBJ2-3, the full variable domain is GAGVSQSPRYKVTKRGQDVTLRCDPISSHATLYWYQQALGQGPEFLTYFNYEAQPDKSGLPSDRFSAERPEGSISTLTIQRTEQRDSAMYRCASSPLGATDTQYFGPGTRLTVL.

This chain connects TRBV11-1 to TRBJ2-4; 8 positions match TRBD1. The trim removed 5 bases at V and 5 bases at J, leaving 11 bases unmatched. The CDR3 spans 16 residues. Germline values: CDR1 SGHAT, CDR2 FQDESV (reference sequence). Here the CDR3 reads CASSLNVRGQENIQYF. CDR3 in DNA: TGTGCCAGCAGCCTCAACGTCAGGGGGCAGGAAAACATTCAGTACTTC.

This clonotype was seen more than once but under ten times. The rearrangement links TRBV12-3 or TRBV12-4 to TRBJ2-1, with 8 bases lining up with TRBD2. The CDR3 contains 13 residues. The V and J ends lost 6 bases and 9 bases, in that order; junction bases with no gene match: 7. The CDR3 loop is CASRMTSVGEQFF. The CDR3 DNA reads TGTGCCAGCAGGATGACTAGCGTAGGTGAGCAGTTCTTC.

At least ten counts were recorded for this clonotype. The chain is built from TRBV7-9 and TRBJ1-2; unclear D gene. There are 13 residues in the CDR3. Trimming took 5 bases from V and 3 from J, leaving 10 bases between them. Germline V lookup: CDR1 SEHNR, CDR2 FQNEAQ (reference sequence). This chain's CDR3 is CASSPRVDYGYTF. CDR3 coding DNA: TGTGCCAGCAGCCCCCGGGTCGACTATGGCTACACCTTC. Full variable domain (outside the CDR3, taken from reference TRBV7-9 and TRBJ1-2): DTGVSQNPRHKITKRGQNVTFRCDPISEHNRLYWYRQTLGQGPEFLTYFQNEAQLEKSRLLSDRFSAERPKGSFSTLEIQRTEQGDSAMYLCASSPRVDYGYTFGSGTRLTVV.

This clonotype appeared many times. The chain joins TRBV29-1 to TRBJ1-2; the D is unclear. V was pared by 4 bases and J by 0 bases, with 15 bases between. The CDR3 is made up of 15 amino acids. Germline V gives CDR1 SQVTM, CDR2 ANQGSEA. CDR3 sequence reads: CSVVPVGKANYGYTF. CDR3 bases: TGCAGCGTTGTCCCGGTGGGGAAGGCTAACTATGGCTACACCTTC.

This clonotype was seen only a few times. The rearrangement joins TRBV7-2 to TRBJ1-2, with no clear D. Trimming left V 2 bases short and J 0 bases short, with 10 bases between. This CDR3 spans 15 amino acids. Germline CDR1 SGHTA, CDR2 FQGNSA. The CDR3 loop is CASSLSQNTNYGYTF. CDR3 in DNA: TGTGCCAGCAGCTTAAGCCAGAATACTAACTATGGCTACACCTTC.

Only one count was recorded for this clonotype. The V and J genes are TRBV7-9 and TRBJ2-3, with 7 bases lining up with TRBD1. Germline V gene sequence: CDR1 SEHNR, CDR2 FQNEAQ (reference sequence). The CDR3 loop spans 16 amino acids. V dropped 5 bases and J dropped 1; count of bases not matched to a gene: 9. The CDR3 protein is CASSDPTGIGTDTQYF. CDR3 DNA sequence: TGTGCCAGCAGCGACCCGACAGGGATAGGCACAGATACGCAGTATTTT.

Note on this clonotype: One end of the junction fails to match germline, which may point to a read error. J is TRBJ2-1 and V is TRBV5-4; no firm D call. This CDR3 comprises 13 residues. The V gene's germline CDR1 is SGHNT and CDR2 YYREEE (reference sequence). The CDR3 coding sequence is TGTGACAGCAGCTTGGTTATTAACAATGAGCAGTTCTTC. Translated: CDSSLVINNEQFF.

This clonotype was counted a single time. The rearrangement links TRBV12-3 or TRBV12-4 to TRBJ2-1; possible D gene TRBD1, 6 bases. CDR3 length equals 15 residues. Deletions cut 7 bases from V and 4 bases from J, with 17 bases between. CDR3 coding DNA: TGTGCCAGCACTATGGCGACAGGAGATTACAATGAGCAGTTCTTC. The encoded protein is CASTMATGDYNEQFF.

The chain employs TRBV5-1 and TRBJ2-7; D possibly corresponds to TRBD1 (6 bases). Germline CDR1 reads SGHRS; CDR2 reads YFSETQ. The CDR3 is made up of 15 amino acids. V dropped 0 bases and J dropped 6 bases, with 16 bases sitting between them. CDR3 in amino acids: CASSLAVTGKFEQYF. CDR3 bases: TGCGCCAGCAGCTTGGCTGTTACAGGGAAATTCGAGCAGTACTTC.

A remark on this clonotype: Relative to the germline gene, one junction end is altered; a read error may explain this. The V gene is TRBV18, the J gene TRBJ2-3, with TRBD2 matching over 10 bases. The CDR3 contains 16 residues. Germline loops: CDR1 KGHSH, CDR2 LQKENI. The CDR3 here is CANSPKTSGSTDTQYF. CDR3 coding DNA: TGTGCCAACTCACCCAAGACTAGCGGGAGCACAGATACGCAGTATTTT.

The rearrangement joins TRBV7-2 to TRBJ2-2; D tentatively fits TRBD1 or TRBD2 (5 bases each). Germline CDR1 reads SGHTA; CDR2 reads FQGNSA. This CDR3 spans 17 amino acids. The V and J ends lost 5 bases and 0 bases respectively, with 16 bases between them. The CDR3 DNA reads TGTGCCAGCAGCCCCCTAGAGAGGGGTCCGAACACCGGGGAGCTGTTTTTT. It is translated as CASSPLERGPNTGELFF. Full variable domain (outside the CDR3, taken from reference TRBV7-2 and TRBJ2-2): GAGVSQSPSNKVTEKGKDVELRCDPISGHTALYWYRQSLGQGLEFLIYFQGNSAPDKSGLPSDRFSAERTGGSVSTLTIQRTQQEDSAVYLCASSPLERGPNTGELFFGEGSRLTVL.

The V and J genes are TRBV5-5 and TRBJ1-1; D remains unclear. V lost 3 bases, J lost 3 bases, and 15 bases lay in between. The germline gives CDR1 SGHKS, CDR2 YYEKEE (reference sequence). This CDR3 has 15 amino acids. As DNA, the CDR3 is TGTGCCAGCAGCTCTAGTGGGGAAGTGGACACTGAAGCTTTCTTT. Its translation: CASSSSGEVDTEAFF.

CDR3 residues: CASSQLTSGASYEQYF. The CDR3 coding sequence is TGTGCCAGCAGCCAATTGACTAGCGGGGCGTCCTACGAGCAGTACTTC. This rearrangement joins TRBV14 to TRBJ2-7; TRBD2 agrees at 11 bases. Germline CDR1 SGHDN, CDR2 FVKESK. Trimming cost V 2 bases and J 1 base; bases outside gene matches: 4. This CDR3 has 16 residues.

The chain employs TRBV5-5 and TRBJ2-5, with 9 nucleotides matching TRBD2. The germline V gene has CDR1 SGHKS and CDR2 YYEKEE (reference sequence). The CDR3 contains 15 residues. The J segment lost 5 bases and the V segment lost 4 bases, leaving 9 bases of the junction unmatched. CDR3 amino acids: CASSPWSGGSETQYF. The CDR3 DNA is TGTGCCAGCAGCCCATGGAGCGGGGGGTCCGAGACCCAGTACTTC. Full variable domain (rest looked up from reference TRBV5-5 and TRBJ2-5): DAGVTQSPTHLIKTRGQQVTLRCSPISGHKSVSWYQQVLGQGPQFIFQYYEKEERGRGNFPDRFSARQFPNYSSELNVNALLLGDSALYLCASSPWSGGSETQYFGPGTRLLVL.

Points on this clonotype: Given the absence of the conserved phenylalanine or tryptophan at the CDR3 end, a read error is likely. The genes are TRBV7-2 and TRBJ1-5, with a tentative D call TRBD1 (5 bases). There are 17 residues in the CDR3. V dropped 2 bases and J dropped 0 bases, with 14 bases sitting between them. Germline lookup yields CDR1 SGHTA and CDR2 FQGNSA. DNA of the CDR3: TGTGCCAGCAGCTTAAGTCGGGGGGGTTATAGCAATCAGCCCCAGCATTAT. Protein product: CASSLSRGGYSNQPQHY.

The chain joins TRBV30 to TRBJ1-1; tentatively, D is TRBD1 (5 bases). CDR3 size: 10 residues. Per germline, CDR1 GTSNPN and CDR2 SVGIG (reference sequence). The CDR3 bases are TGTGCTCTAGGGCGGGGACTAGCTTTCTTT. This sequence encodes CALGRGLAFF.

The CDR3 is CASSYTGSPYNEQFF. The CDR3 DNA follows: TGTGCCAGCAGCTACACGGGCTCCCCCTACAATGAGCAGTTCTTC. V usage is TRBV5-6 and J usage is TRBJ2-1; unclear D gene. V lost 3 bases and J 2 bases, leaving 12 bases between the germline ends. Germline V gene lookup returns CDR1 SGHDT and CDR2 YYEEEE. The CDR3 totals 15 residues.

This clonotype was seen more than once but under ten times. V gene TRBV5-8 combines with J gene TRBJ1-4; D is perhaps TRBD1 (6 bases). Looked up from germline, CDR1 is SGHTS and CDR2 is YDEGEE. The CDR3 covers 17 residues. V lost 4 bases and J lost 0, with 16 bases in between. DNA for the CDR3: TGTGCCAGCAGCAGAGGGGGGACCTTTGCAACTAATGAAAAACTGTTTTTT. Its protein product is CASSRGGTFATNEKLFF.